This entry features one T cell receptor beta chain sequence. Its antigen target is currently unknown. One base away there is no much larger clone; base qualities are not given. These data are taken from a study of vaccination and CD4 T cells after COVID-19 (dated by TCRdb to between 2021 and 2022). Regarding the study in general: Convalescent patients had a positive SARS-CoV-2 result on nasal swab PCR, and of these patients, several had mild disease and one had severe disease. For stimulating the cultures, overlapping spike peptide pools were used, derived from SARS-CoV-2 as well as from the common cold coronaviruses HCoV-NL63, HCoV-OC43 and HCoV-229E. Six males and four females were included in the convalescent cohort, with two Hispanic individuals, seven Caucasians, two Asians and one multiracial person represented. Post-COVID blood samples from convalescent patients were collected a median of around 100 days after diagnosis, with a range of roughly 30 to 170 days. Participants got two doses of the Pfizer-BioNTech BNT162b2 vaccine (n=8) or two doses of the Moderna mRNA-1273 vaccine (n=2). In control cultures, a CEFX viral epitope pool was used as positive control, an HIV-1 Nef peptide pool was used as negative control, or no peptide was added. In around nine COVID-19 convalescent patients and a few infection-naive healthy vaccine recipients, the spike-specific CD4+ TCR repertoire before mRNA vaccination was compared with the repertoire after mRNA vaccination. Post-vaccine blood samples were taken a median of 72 days after the second vaccine dose, with a range of about 12 to 250 days.

Study-wide findings and limitations: The median number of SARS-CoV-2-reactive clonotypes rose from 20 to 25 after infection to 35 to 45 after vaccination, but the change was not significant. Nearly all vaccine-specific clones in convalescent patients (304 of 307) were mono-reactive for SARS-CoV-2 spike rather than cross-reactive with common cold coronaviruses. The number of convalescent patients in the study was relatively small, and the study did not examine early timepoints following natural infection. Among the post-vaccine SARS-CoV-2-reactive clones in convalescent patients, a median 86.3% showed up only after vaccination, which suggests vaccine-specific priming.

Taken from cysteine to phenylalanine, the CDR3 has 14 residues. Of all the DNA, just the CDR3 is kept, 42 bases in frame from base 1. V and J lose 5 bases and 7 bases, and a span of 14 bases separates them. From a lookup of the germline V gene (reference sequence), CDR1 and CDR2 are MNHEY and SMNVEV. Library preparation was by PCR. DNA from cultured CD4+ T cells was subjected to TCR sequencing with the Oncomine TCR Beta short-read assay at the Johns Hopkins FTIC core. The QIAamp micro DNA kit was used to extract genomic DNA from the cultured CD4+ T cells. The Oncomine TCR Beta libraries from cultured CD4+ T cells were pooled using unique dual indexes and then sequenced on an Illumina iSeq 100. In the source study's methods: Non-productive sequences were filtered out, and CDR3s that did not start with C, did not end with F or W, or were shorter than 7 amino acids were discarded. The MANAFEST web application was used to identify antigen-specific clonotypes by comparing peptide-stimulated wells against reference wells and other culture wells. Positive clones required FDR below 0.05, an odds ratio above 5, and productive frequency above 0.1% in at least two of three replicate wells. Clonotypes that were significantly expanded in both SARS-CoV-2 spike wells and at least one common cold coronavirus spike condition were defined as cross-reactive. Similarity between CDR3 sequences was evaluated in R version 3.6.1 using Levenshtein distances (stringdist) and unrooted phylogenetic trees (ape). TCRdb itself trimmed the public reads at Q25 with fastp, ran MiXCR and retained productive beta chains. Every entry covers one CDR3 protein and lists the most common genes and DNA from its rows. The V and J calls here are based on TCRdb, not the publication. The sample contains 8,500 to 13,000 distinct CDR3 sequences, 40% to 55% of them found a single time. The ten most abundant clones make up over 25% of the sample.

The treatment or condition label corresponds to: 10-day PBMC culture with coronavirus spike peptide pools or control peptides (ViraFEST assay). The ViraFEST assay was used in the study, in which antigen-specific T cells were expanded with peptide pools and expanded clonotypes were subsequently identified by TCR sequencing. The convalescent patients' positive SARS-CoV-2 PCR tests fell between March and December 2020, which was before the Alpha, Beta and Delta variants emerged in the United States. Each well held about 2.2 million PBMCs cultured in IMDM containing around 5.1% human AB serum and 10 IU/ml IL-2, with about 10 ug/ml peptide pools added. Half of the culture medium was replaced with fresh IL-2-containing medium on days 3 and 7. After around 11 days of culture, CD4+ T cells were isolated by negative selection using the EasySep CD4+ T cell isolation kit. Ficoll-Paque Plus gradient centrifugation was used to isolate PBMCs from whole blood, and the isolated PBMCs were then either used fresh or cryopreserved at -140C. Each culture condition was generally run in triplicate wells.

The sample comprised CD4+ T cells from blood, cultured in vitro. This TCR derives from a human donor who had recovered from COVID-19. The chain is made from TRBV27 and TRBJ1-4; TRBD1 could be the D gene, as 5 bases match. The DNA sequence is given as TGTGCCAGCAGTCATCAGGGTGGTGGTGAAAAACTGTTTTTT. Translated, this is CASSHQGGGEKLFF. With the rest looked up from the reference TRBV27 and TRBJ1-4 genes rather than sequenced, the full variable domain is EAQVTQNPRYLITVTGKKLTVTCSQNMNHEYMSWYRQDPGLGLRQIYYSMNVEVTDKGDVPEGYKVSRKEKRNFPLILESPSPNQTSLYFCASSHQGGGEKLFFGSGTQLSVL.